This paragraph reports one T cell receptor (beta chain). Several immunoSEQ plates held equal portions of the genomic DNA taken from each subset. Clones were read by immunoSEQ multiplex PCR, and TCRdb kept only the in-frame ones, dropping some. The sample consists of 2 million to 2.5 million clones, approximately 96% of them appearing once. These data come from a study of shared clonotypes between healthy human individuals. With 0 bases removed from V and 5 bases from J, the gap between germline ends came to 17 bases. Looked up from germline, CDR1 is GTSNPN and CDR2 is SVGIG (reference sequence). This CDR3 has 17 residues.

The sequence derives from a man aged 18 to 35 in good health. Sequencing used naive CD4+ T cells sorted from blood. Stated subset: CD45RA+ positively selected. This chain connects TRBV30 to TRBJ1-6, with a tentative D call TRBD1 (5 bases). CDR3 nucleotide sequence: TGTGCCTGGAGTGTAATTTCGGCAGGGCGTGATAATTCACCCCTCCACTTT. It translates to CAWSVISAGRDNSPLHF.